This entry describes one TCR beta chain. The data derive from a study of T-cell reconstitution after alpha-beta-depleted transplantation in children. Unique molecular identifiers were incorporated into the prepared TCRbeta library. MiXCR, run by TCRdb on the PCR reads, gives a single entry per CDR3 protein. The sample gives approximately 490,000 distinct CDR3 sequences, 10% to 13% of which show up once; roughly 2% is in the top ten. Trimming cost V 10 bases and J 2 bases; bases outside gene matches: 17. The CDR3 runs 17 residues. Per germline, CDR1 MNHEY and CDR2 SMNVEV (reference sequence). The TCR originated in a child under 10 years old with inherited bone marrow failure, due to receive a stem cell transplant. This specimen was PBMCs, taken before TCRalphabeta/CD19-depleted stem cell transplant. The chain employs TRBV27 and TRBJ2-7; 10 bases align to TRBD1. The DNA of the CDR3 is TGTGCCACGAGACAGGGGGCCGGGACTATTTCTCCCTACGAGCAGTACTTC. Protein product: CATRQGAGTISPYEQYF.